A selection of T cell receptor beta chains follows, all from one sample in a study of somatic mutations in cytotoxic T cells in rheumatoid arthritis. Sequencing was performed with immunoSEQ multiplex PCR; in TCRdb, only in-frame clones are kept and a portion is missing. The sample carries about 10,000 clones, around four fifths recorded once. Material: CD8+ T cells sorted from blood. Receptors originate from a man in his fifties or sixties in good health. Both conserved end residues are part of each CDR3. The D gene is left open where the match is weak. A clone size is listed for some rows: how often the clone was seen (once, few, many), or a class if it is expanded.

clone_size: NA
v_call: TRBV6-5
d_call: NA
j_call: TRBJ1-2
cdr3_nt: TGTGCCAGCAGTTCGAGTACAGTGGGCTACACCTTC
cdr3_aa: CASSSSTVGYTF

clone_size: NA
v_call: TRBV4-3
d_call: NA
j_call: TRBJ1-6
cdr3_nt: TGCGCCAGCAGGGGGGGGACCTATAATTCACCCCTCCACTTT
cdr3_aa: CASRGGTYNSPLHF

clone_size: once
v_call: TRBV4-3
d_call: NA
j_call: TRBJ2-7
cdr3_nt: TGCGCCAGCAGCCAAGGGACTGCGAGCTCCTACGAGCAGTACTTC
cdr3_aa: CASSQGTASSYEQYF

clone_size: NA
v_call: TRBV29-1
d_call: TRBD2
j_call: TRBJ2-1
cdr3_nt: TGCAGCGGGCGGGAGGGACCCTACAATGAGCAGTTCTTC
cdr3_aa: CSGREGPYNEQFF

clone_size: once
v_call: TRBV9
d_call: TRBD1
j_call: TRBJ2-7
cdr3_nt: TGTGCCAGCAGCCCCCAGGGACAGCCTTTAAGCTCCTACGAGCAGTACTTC
cdr3_aa: CASSPQGQPLSSYEQYF

clone_size: medium-sized
v_call: TRBV6-4
d_call: TRBD1
j_call: TRBJ2-1
cdr3_nt: TGTGCCAGCAGTGACTCGGGGACAGGTATCGATGAGCAGTTCTTC
cdr3_aa: CASSDSGTGIDEQFF

clone_size: once
v_call: TRBV6-6
d_call: NA
j_call: TRBJ2-7
cdr3_nt: TGTGCCAGCAGTTACGGTGGGAGGCGGACCTACGAGCAGTACTTC
cdr3_aa: CASSYGGRRTYEQYF

clone_size: NA
v_call: TRBV5-1
d_call: NA
j_call: TRBJ2-1
cdr3_nt: TGCGCCAGCAGCCACGCATTTGGACAGAGCTCCTACAATGAGCAGTTCTTC
cdr3_aa: CASSHAFGQSSYNEQFF

clone_size: NA
v_call: TRBV7-3
d_call: NA
j_call: TRBJ1-3
cdr3_nt: TGTGCCAGCAGCTTAAAAATGGCAGGGGCCCAACATGTCTCTGGAAACACCATATATTTT
cdr3_aa: CASSLKMAGAQHVSGNTIYF

clone_size: once
v_call: TRBV13
d_call: NA
j_call: TRBJ2-3
cdr3_nt: TGTGCCAGCAGCTTAGAAGGTTCCGGGAGCACAGATACGCAGTATTTT
cdr3_aa: CASSLEGSGSTDTQYF

clone_size: once
v_call: TRBV28
d_call: TRBD1
j_call: TRBJ1-6
cdr3_nt: TGTGCCAGCAGTTTAAGAAGGGACAGGGTAGCCCTCCACTTT
cdr3_aa: CASSLRRDRVALHF

clone_size: few
v_call: TRBV15
d_call: NA
j_call: TRBJ2-7
cdr3_nt: TGTGCCACCAGCGCAACCGGCGGGCCCAGCTCCTACGAGCAGTACTTC
cdr3_aa: CATSATGGPSSYEQYF

clone_size: NA
v_call: TRBV7-3
d_call: NA
j_call: TRBJ1-5
cdr3_nt: TGTGCCAGCAGCCCTTCCCCCAATCAGCCCCAGCATTTT
cdr3_aa: CASSPSPNQPQHF